This T cell receptor (beta chain) was observed in a study of T cell clusters in autoimmune cytopenias. TRB was amplified by touch-down multiplex PCR, primer pools A and B combined. Each CDR3 protein gets one entry in TCRdb, which reprocessed the multiplex PCR reads and gives no DNA. The sample's table shows 11,000 or so distinct CDR3 sequences. The CDR3 sequence is 12 residues long. The germline CDR1 and CDR2 sequences are SGHDT and YYEEEE. Each sample's input was roughly 250 ng genomic DNA, 38,000 or so genome equivalents. This sample was shared with a second study, whose subject was T cell repertoires in aging, cancer and after chemotherapy.

What was sequenced was peripheral blood. This chain connects TRBV5-6 to TRBJ2-1. The receptor's source is a human donor in good health. The chain's CDR3 is CASSLTVNEQFF.